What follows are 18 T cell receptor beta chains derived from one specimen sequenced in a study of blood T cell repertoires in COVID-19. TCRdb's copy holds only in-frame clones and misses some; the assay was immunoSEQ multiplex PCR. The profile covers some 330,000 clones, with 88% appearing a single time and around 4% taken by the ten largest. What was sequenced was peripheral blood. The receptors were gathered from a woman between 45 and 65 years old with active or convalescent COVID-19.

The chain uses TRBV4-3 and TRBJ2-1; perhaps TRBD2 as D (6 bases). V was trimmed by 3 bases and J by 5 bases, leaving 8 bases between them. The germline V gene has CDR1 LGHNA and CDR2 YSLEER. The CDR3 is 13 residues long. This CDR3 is CASSQSGDNEQFF. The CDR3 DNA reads TGCGCCAGCAGCCAGTCGGGGGACAATGAGCAGTTCTTC.

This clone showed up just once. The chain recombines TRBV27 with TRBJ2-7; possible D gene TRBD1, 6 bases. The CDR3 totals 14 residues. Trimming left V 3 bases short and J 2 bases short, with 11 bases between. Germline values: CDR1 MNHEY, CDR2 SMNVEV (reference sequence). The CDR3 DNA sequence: TGTGCCAGCAGTTTTCAGGGGCCCACCTACGAGCAGTACTTC. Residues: CASSFQGPTYEQYF.

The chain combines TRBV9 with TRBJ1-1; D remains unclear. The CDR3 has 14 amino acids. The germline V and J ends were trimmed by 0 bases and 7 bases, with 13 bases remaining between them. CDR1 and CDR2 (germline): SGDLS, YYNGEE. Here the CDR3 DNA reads TGTGCCAGCAGCGTAGAAGGCCCCGGCGGTGAAGCTTTCTTT. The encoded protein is CASSVEGPGGEAFF.

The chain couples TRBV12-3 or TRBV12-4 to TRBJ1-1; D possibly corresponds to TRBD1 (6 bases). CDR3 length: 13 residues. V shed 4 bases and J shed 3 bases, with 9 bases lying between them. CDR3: CASSWGQYTEAFF. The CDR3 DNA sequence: TGTGCCAGCAGTTGGGGGCAGTACACTGAAGCTTTCTTT.

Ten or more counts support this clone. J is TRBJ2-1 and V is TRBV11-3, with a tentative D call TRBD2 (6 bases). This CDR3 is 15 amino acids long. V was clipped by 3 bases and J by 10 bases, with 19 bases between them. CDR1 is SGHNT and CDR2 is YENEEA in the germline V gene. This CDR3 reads CASSFSGGASKEQFF. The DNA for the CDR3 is TGTGCCAGCAGCTTCAGCGGAGGGGCCTCAAAAGAGCAGTTCTTC. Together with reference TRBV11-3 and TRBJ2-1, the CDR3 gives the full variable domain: EAGVVQSPRYKIIEKKQPVAFWCNPISGHNTLYWYLQNLGQGPELLIRYENEEAVDDSQLPKDRFSAERLKGVDSTLKIQPAELGDSAVYLCASSFSGGASKEQFFGPGTRLTVL.

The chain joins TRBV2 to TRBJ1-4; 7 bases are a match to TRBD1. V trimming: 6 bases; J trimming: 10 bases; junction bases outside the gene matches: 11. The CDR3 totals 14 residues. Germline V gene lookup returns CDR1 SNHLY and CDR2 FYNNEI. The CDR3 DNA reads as TGTGCCAGCAGCGAACAGGGGCCCGTCCTAAAACTGTTTTTT. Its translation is CASSEQGPVLKLFF.

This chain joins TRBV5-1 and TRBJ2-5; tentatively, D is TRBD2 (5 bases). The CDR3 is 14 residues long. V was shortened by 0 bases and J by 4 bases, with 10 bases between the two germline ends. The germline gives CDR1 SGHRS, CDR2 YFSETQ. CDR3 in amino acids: CASSLERGGETQYF. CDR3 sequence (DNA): TGCGCCAGCAGCTTGGAACGAGGAGGAGAGACCCAGTACTTC. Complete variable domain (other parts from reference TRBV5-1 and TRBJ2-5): KAGVTQTPRYLIKTRGQQVTLSCSPISGHRSVSWYQQTPGQGLQFLFEYFSETQRNKGNFPGRFSGRQFSNSRSEMNVSTLELGDSALYLCASSLERGGETQYFGPGTRLLVL.

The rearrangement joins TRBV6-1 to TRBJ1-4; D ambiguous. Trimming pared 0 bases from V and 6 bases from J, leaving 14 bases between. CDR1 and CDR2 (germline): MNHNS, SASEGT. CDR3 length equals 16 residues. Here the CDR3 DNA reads TGTGCCAGCAGTGAAGCGAGGTTAGCTCTATATGAAAAACTGTTTTTT. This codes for CASSEARLALYEKLFF.

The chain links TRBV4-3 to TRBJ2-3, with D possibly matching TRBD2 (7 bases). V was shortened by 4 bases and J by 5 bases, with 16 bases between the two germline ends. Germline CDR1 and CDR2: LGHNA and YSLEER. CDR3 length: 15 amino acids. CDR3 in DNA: TGCGCCAGCAGCCTAGCCGCGGGGGCGGGAGATACGCAGTATTTT. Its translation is CASSLAAGAGDTQYF.

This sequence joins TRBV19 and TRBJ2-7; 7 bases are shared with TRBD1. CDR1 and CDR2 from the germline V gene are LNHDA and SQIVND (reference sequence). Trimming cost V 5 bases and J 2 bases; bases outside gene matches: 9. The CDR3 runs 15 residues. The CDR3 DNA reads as TGTGCCAGTAGTCCGACAGGGTATTTGACCTACGAGCAGTACTTC. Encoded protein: CASSPTGYLTYEQYF. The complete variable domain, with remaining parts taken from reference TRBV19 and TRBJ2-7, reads DGGITQSPKYLFRKEGQNVTLSCEQNLNHDAMYWYRQDPGQGLRLIYYSQIVNDFQKGDIAEGYSVSREKKESFPLTVTSAQKNPTAFYLCASSPTGYLTYEQYFGPGTRLTVT.

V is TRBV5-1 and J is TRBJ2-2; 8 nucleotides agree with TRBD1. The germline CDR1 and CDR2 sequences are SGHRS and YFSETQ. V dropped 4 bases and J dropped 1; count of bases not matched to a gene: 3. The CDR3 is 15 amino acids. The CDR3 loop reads CASSPGQENTGELFF. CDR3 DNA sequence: TGCGCCAGCAGCCCGGGACAGGAGAACACCGGGGAGCTGTTTTTT. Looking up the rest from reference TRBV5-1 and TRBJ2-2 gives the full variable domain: KAGVTQTPRYLIKTRGQQVTLSCSPISGHRSVSWYQQTPGQGLQFLFEYFSETQRNKGNFPGRFSGRQFSNSRSEMNVSTLELGDSALYLCASSPGQENTGELFFGEGSRLTVL.

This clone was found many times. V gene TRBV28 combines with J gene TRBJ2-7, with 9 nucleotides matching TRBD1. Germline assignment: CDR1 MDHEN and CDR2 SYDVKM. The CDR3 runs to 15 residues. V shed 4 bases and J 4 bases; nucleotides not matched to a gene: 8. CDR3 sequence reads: CASSSTGTGKYEQYF. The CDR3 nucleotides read TGTGCCAGCAGTTCTACCGGGACAGGGAAGTACGAGCAGTACTTC.

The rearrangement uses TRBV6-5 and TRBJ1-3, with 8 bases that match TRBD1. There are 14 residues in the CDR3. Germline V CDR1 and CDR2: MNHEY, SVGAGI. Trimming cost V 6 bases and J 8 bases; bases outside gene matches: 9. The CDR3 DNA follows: TGTGCCAGCAGGGAGCAGGGGGCGTTGGACACCATATATTTT. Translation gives CASREQGALDTIYF.

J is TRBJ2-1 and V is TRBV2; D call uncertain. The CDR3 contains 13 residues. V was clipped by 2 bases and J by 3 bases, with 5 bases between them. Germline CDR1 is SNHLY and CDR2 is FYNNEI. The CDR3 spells CASSEMRYNEQFF. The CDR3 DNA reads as TGTGCCAGCAGTGAAATGCGCTACAATGAGCAGTTCTTC.

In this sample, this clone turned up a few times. The CDR3 nucleotides read TGCAGCGTTGAAGACAGGGGGCTCACTGAAGCTTTCTTT. It codes for CSVEDRGLTEAFF. The rearrangement uses TRBV29-1 and TRBJ1-1; 8 bases fit TRBD1. J gave up 4 bases and V 0 bases, and 1 base lay outside the gene matches. Germline V gene sequence: CDR1 SQVTM, CDR2 ANQGSEA. The CDR3 length is 13 residues.

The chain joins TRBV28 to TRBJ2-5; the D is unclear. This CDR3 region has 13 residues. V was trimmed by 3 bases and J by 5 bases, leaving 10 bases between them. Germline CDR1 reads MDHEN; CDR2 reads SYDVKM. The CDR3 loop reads CASSFRTPETQYF. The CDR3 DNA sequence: TGTGCCAGCAGTTTTAGAACCCCGGAGACCCAGTACTTC.

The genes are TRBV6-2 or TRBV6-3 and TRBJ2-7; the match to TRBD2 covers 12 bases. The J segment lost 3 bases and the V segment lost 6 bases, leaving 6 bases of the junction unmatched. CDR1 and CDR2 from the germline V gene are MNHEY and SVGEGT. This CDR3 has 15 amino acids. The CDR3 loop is CASSPGLAGYYEQYF. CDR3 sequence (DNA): TGTGCCAGCAGCCCCGGACTAGCGGGATACTACGAGCAGTACTTC.

As DNA, the CDR3 is TGTGCCACCAGCAGAGGACTAGCTTACGAGCAGTACTTC. Amino acid sequence: CATSRGLAYEQYF. The chain recombines TRBV15 with TRBJ2-7; 7 positions match TRBD2. The V gene end was trimmed by 1 base and the J gene end by 4 bases; junction bases not matched to a gene: 1. The CDR3 is made up of 13 amino acids. Germline CDR1 is LNHNV and CDR2 is YYDKDF (reference sequence). Using reference TRBV15 and TRBJ2-7 for the parts outside the CDR3, the full variable domain is DAMVIQNPRYQVTQFGKPVTLSCSQTLNHNVMYWYQQKSSQAPKLLFHYYDKDFNNEADTPDNFQSRRPNTSFCFLDIRSPGLGDTAMYLCATSRGLAYEQYFGPGTRLTVT.